This is a list of T cell receptor beta chains from one sample in a study of molecular identifiers for immune sequencing clone quantification. TCRdb re-analysed the PCR reads in MiXCR, keeping a single row per CDR3 protein. The sample shows some 320,000 distinct CDR3 sequences, over 20% of them seen only once. Sequencing was performed on naive CD8+ T cells from blood, with Jurkat cell RNA spiked in. The receptors were sampled from a human donor in good health. Some libraries in this study had Jurkat cell RNA spiked in. Both conserved end residues are part of each CDR3. The D gene is left open where the match is weak. Some rows mark clone size as missing; the rest say once, few, many or name a class of expanded clone.

V gene	D gene	J gene	clone size	CDR3 protein	CDR3 DNA
TRBV5-1	TRBD2	TRBJ2-7	many	CASSWGTTEQYF	TGCGCCAGCAGCTGGGGGACTACGGAACAGTACTTC
TRBV6-6	TRBD2	TRBJ2-1	.	CASRTETSGGAEQFF	TGTGCCAGCAGAACCGAGACTAGCGGGGGGGCTGAGCAGTTCTTC
TRBV4-3	.	TRBJ2-7	many	CASSQDRGPEQYF	TGCGCCAGCAGCCAGGACCGGGGCCCCGAGCAGTACTTC
TRBV11-3	TRBD1	TRBJ2-1	many	CASSRDRVHEQFF	TGTGCCAGCAGCCGGGACAGGGTCCATGAGCAGTTCTTC
TRBV3-1	.	TRBJ2-7	many	CASSQVDGYEQYF	TGTGCCAGCAGCCAAGTCGATGGGTACGAGCAGTACTTC
TRBV6-1	.	TRBJ1-2	many	CASREGRNYGYTF	TGTGCCAGCAGGGAGGGACGGAACTATGGCTACACCTTC
TRBV5-1	.	TRBJ2-7	many	CASSPRQNYEQYF	TGCGCCAGCAGCCCGCGACAGAACTACGAGCAGTACTTC
TRBV4-1	.	TRBJ1-1	many	CASSQGYLLGAENTEAFF	TGCGCCAGCAGCCAAGGATACCTCCTGGGGGCAGAGAACACTGAAGCTTTCTTT
TRBV2	.	TRBJ1-4	many	CASSNAGAANEKLFF	TGTGCCAGCAGTAATGCAGGGGCAGCTAATGAAAAACTGTTTTTT
TRBV7-9	TRBD2	TRBJ2-3	.	CASSSWTSGRATDTQYF	TGTGCCAGCAGCTCCTGGACTAGCGGGAGGGCGACAGATACGCAGTATTTT
TRBV20-1	.	TRBJ1-1	many	CSANDRNTEAFF	TGCAGTGCCAACGACAGAAACACTGAAGCTTTCTTT
TRBV28	.	TRBJ2-7	many	CASNEPNYEQYF	TGTGCCAGCAATGAGCCGAACTACGAGCAGTACTTC
TRBV27	.	TRBJ2-1	many	CASSPSDLSNEQFF	TGTGCCAGCAGTCCCTCAGATTTGTCCAATGAGCAGTTCTTC
TRBV30	TRBD1	TRBJ2-7	many	CAWSSTGYEQYF	TGTGCCTGGAGTTCGACAGGGTACGAGCAGTACTTC
TRBV27	.	TRBJ2-7	many	CASSLGRGNIYEQYF	TGTGCCAGCAGTTTAGGTAGAGGCAACATCTACGAGCAGTACTTC
TRBV2	TRBD2	TRBJ2-7	many	CASSVLAGGPGEQYF	TGTGCCAGCAGTGTCCTAGCGGGAGGTCCGGGGGAGCAGTACTTC
TRBV3-1	TRBD1	TRBJ1-1	many	CASPPGRGRITEAFF	TGTGCCAGCCCCCCGGGCAGGGGGCGAATCACTGAAGCTTTCTTT
TRBV13	.	TRBJ2-3	many	CASSLGMGHQRTDTQYF	TGTGCCAGCAGCTTGGGGATGGGACACCAACGCACAGATACGCAGTATTTT
TRBV4-3	TRBD1	TRBJ1-1	many	CASSRTGGTEAFF	TGCGCCAGCAGCCGAACAGGGGGAACTGAAGCTTTCTTT
TRBV29-1	.	TRBJ2-7	many	CSAFIALEQYF	TGCAGCGCTTTTATAGCGCTCGAGCAGTACTTC
TRBV4-1	.	TRBJ1-1	many	CASSQVNRENAEAFF	TGCGCCAGCAGCCAAGTGAACAGGGAGAACGCTGAAGCTTTCTTT
TRBV30	TRBD1	TRBJ1-5	many	CAWSLGQGSNQPQHF	TGTGCCTGGAGTCTGGGACAGGGAAGCAATCAGCCCCAGCATTTT
TRBV27	TRBD2	TRBJ2-7	.	CASSTGLAEPYEQYF	TGTGCCAGCAGTACGGGACTAGCGGAGCCCTACGAGCAGTACTTC
TRBV29-1	.	TRBJ2-1	many	CSSDRGSYNEQFF	TGCAGCTCGGATAGGGGGTCCTACAATGAGCAGTTCTTC
TRBV6-1	.	TRBJ2-3	.	CASRGVRGGGTDTQYF	TGTGCCAGCAGAGGCGTGAGGGGCGGAGGAACAGATACGCAGTATTTT
TRBV6-6	.	TRBJ2-5	few	CASSYSTGGVHVIQETQYF	TGTGCCAGCAGTTACTCGACTGGCGGGGTCCACGTAATCCAAGAGACCCAGTACTTC
TRBV29-1	.	TRBJ2-7	few	CSVDGGGCEQYF	TGCAGCGTTGACGGGGGAGGATGCGAGCAGTACTTC
TRBV6-2/TRBV6-3	TRBD2	TRBJ2-1	.	CASSSVAGGPGNEQFF	TGTGCCAGCAGTTCAGTAGCGGGAGGGCCTGGCAATGAGCAGTTCTTC
TRBV18	.	TRBJ2-7	many	CASSPGDSFYEQYF	TGTGCCAGCTCACCGGGTGACTCCTTCTACGAGCAGTACTTC
TRBV29-1	TRBD2	TRBJ2-5	many	CSVDGSSGTEETQYF	TGCAGCGTTGATGGTAGTAGCGGGACCGAAGAGACCCAGTACTTC
TRBV19	.	TRBJ2-1	.	CASSIRGEQFF	TGTGCCAGTAGTATCAGAGGTGAGCAGTTCTTC
TRBV7-7	TRBD1	TRBJ2-3	many	CASSPNDRGADTQYF	TGTGCCAGCAGCCCGAACGACAGGGGAGCAGATACGCAGTATTTT
TRBV5-6	TRBD2	TRBJ2-3	few	CASSSRDYHPPDTQYF	TGTGCCAGCAGCTCCCGGGACTATCACCCCCCGGATACGCAGTATTTT
TRBV10-3	.	TRBJ1-6	.	CAISELPSARSLHF	TGTGCCATCAGTGAGCTTCCCTCCGCACGGTCCCTCCACTTT
TRBV9	.	TRBJ2-3	many	CASSALRTDTQYF	TGTGCCAGCAGCGCCCTACGCACAGATACGCAGTATTTT
TRBV4-3	TRBD2	TRBJ2-1	many	CASSQSWTRSGKWVNEQFF	TGCGCCAGCAGCCAGTCCTGGACTCGAAGCGGGAAGTGGGTCAATGAGCAGTTCTTC
TRBV3-1	TRBD1	TRBJ2-3	few	CASSQSTGGASTDTQYF	TGTGCCAGCAGCCAATCGACAGGGGGAGCGTCCACAGATACGCAGTATTTT
TRBV2	TRBD2	TRBJ2-4	.	CASSGSGIAKNIQYF	TGTGCCAGCAGTGGTAGCGGGATAGCCAAAAACATTCAGTACTTC
TRBV12-3/TRBV12-4	TRBD1	TRBJ1-2	many	CASSSGQANYGYTF	TGTGCCAGCAGTTCCGGACAGGCGAACTATGGCTACACCTTC
TRBV27	TRBD2	TRBJ2-3	few	CASSLLAVAGTDTQYF	TGTGCCAGCAGTTTACTAGCGGTTGCGGGCACAGATACGCAGTATTTT
TRBV7-9	.	TRBJ2-7	many	CASSPSETYEQYF	TGTGCCAGCAGCCCCAGCGAGACCTACGAGCAGTACTTC
TRBV7-9	.	TRBJ2-3	.	CASSLPGRWGMGTQYF	TGTGCCAGCAGCTTACCGGGACGCTGGGGTATGGGTACGCAGTATTTT
TRBV24-1	TRBD2	TRBJ2-2	.	CATSDRGLAGETGELFF	TGTGCCACCAGTGACCGGGGACTAGCGGGGGAAACCGGGGAGCTGTTTTTT
TRBV6-5	TRBD2	TRBJ2-7	.	CATGRGLGEQYF	TGTGCCACTGGGAGGGGTTTAGGCGAGCAGTACTTC
TRBV20-1	.	TRBJ1-4	few	CSARSQATNEKLFF	TGCAGTGCTAGATCACAAGCAACTAATGAAAAACTGTTTTTT
TRBV7-9	.	TRBJ2-3	many	CASSLQLAIDTQYF	TGTGCCAGCAGCTTGCAGCTAGCCATAGATACGCAGTATTTT
TRBV19	.	TRBJ2-1	many	CASSPDWNEQFF	TGTGCCAGTAGTCCGGACTGGAATGAGCAGTTCTTC
TRBV6-2/TRBV6-3	.	TRBJ2-7	many	CASTLSVPGEQYF	TGTGCCAGCACTCTATCGGTGCCCGGGGAGCAGTACTTC
TRBV29-1	TRBD2	TRBJ2-5	many	CSVVLAGDHQETQYF	TGCAGCGTTGTACTAGCGGGAGACCACCAAGAGACCCAGTACTTC
TRBV4-1	.	TRBJ2-2	many	CASNQGGRELFF	TGCGCCAGCAACCAGGGAGGACGGGAGCTGTTTTTT
TRBV5-4	TRBD2	TRBJ2-5	.	CASSPELAGLETQYF	TGTGCCAGCAGCCCCGAACTAGCGGGGTTGGAGACCCAGTACTTC